Listed below are T cell receptor beta chains from one sample, sequenced in a study of PD-1 blockade in classical Hodgkin lymphoma. Assay: immunoSEQ multiplex PCR; the TCRdb copy retains only in-frame clones and omits some. The data hold some 63,000 clones, with under 95% observed a single time. The specimen comprised peripheral blood mononuclear cells (PBMCs), sampled at baseline. The receptor source for this set is a human donor with classical Hodgkin lymphoma. CDR3s leave out the opening cysteine and the closing phenylalanine or tryptophan. Each record gives: J gene, D gene, V gene, CDR3 protein. D genes are given only for firm matches.

TRBJ1-3 | . | TRBV5-6 | ASTRTLTSGNTIY
TRBJ2-3 | TRBD1 | TRBV10-3 | AISPSDRGTNTDTQY
TRBJ1-2 | . | TRBV19 | ASSMLGTHGYT
TRBJ2-2 | . | TRBV10-1 | ASSENTGELF
TRBJ2-2 | . | TRBV5-4 | ASSVLTGELF
TRBJ2-2 | . | TRBV2 | ASRPDMDTGELF
TRBJ1-1 | . | TRBV18 | ASSLGANLEAF
TRBJ2-5 | TRBD2 | TRBV7-6 | ASSLDPTGTSGKETQY
TRBJ2-7 | . | TRBV19 | ASSAGTGAYEQY
TRBJ1-1 | . | TRBV30 | AWSAGDSPI
TRBJ1-1 | . | TRBV11-2 | ASSLGVNTEAF
TRBJ1-3 | TRBD1 | TRBV4-2 | ASSRDRGSGNTIY
TRBJ2-2 | . | TRBV29-1 | SVEGRTGELF
TRBJ2-6 | . | TRBV18 | ASSPTPLGGANVLT
TRBJ2-3 | TRBD1 | TRBV7-7 | ASSRGQASTDTQY
TRBJ2-3 | TRBD2 | TRBV29-1 | SVRRGSPDTQY
TRBJ2-7 | . | TRBV5-1 | ASSLEPQTYEQY
TRBJ1-5 | TRBD1 | TRBV4-1 | ASSQDRQGRGQPQH
TRBJ1-1 | . | TRBV13 | ASSHTNTEAF
TRBJ2-7 | . | TRBV19 | ASRTATEQY
TRBJ1-5 | . | TRBV5-1 | ASSLEGPTGSNQPQH
TRBJ2-7 | TRBD1 | TRBV7-8 | ASSLDIGQGLGIRH